A selection of T cell receptor beta chains follows, all from one sample in a study of blood T cell repertoires in COVID-19. TCRdb's copy holds only in-frame clones and misses some; the assay was immunoSEQ multiplex PCR. The sample records some 130,000 clones, about 92% being singletons. The sample comprised peripheral blood. The receptors derive from a man in his forties or fifties with active COVID-19. CDR3s include the opening cysteine and the closing phenylalanine or tryptophan. A D gene is named only where the DNA matches it firmly. Some rows have no size entry. The others give once, few or many, or a class for an expanded clone.

d_gene: NA; v_gene: TRBV7-8; abundance: NA; j_gene: TRBJ1-5; CDR3aa: CASSLDSNQPQHF; CDR3nt: TGTGCCAGCAGCTTAGACAGTAATCAGCCCCAGCATTTT
d_gene: NA; v_gene: TRBV2; abundance: NA; j_gene: TRBJ2-1; CDR3aa: CASRPQGNEQFF; CDR3nt: TGTGCCAGCAGACCACAGGGAAATGAGCAGTTCTTC
d_gene: TRBD1; v_gene: TRBV27; abundance: NA; j_gene: TRBJ2-1; CDR3aa: CASSLLQGRSYNEQFF; CDR3nt: TGTGCCAGCAGTCTCTTACAGGGGCGTAGTTACAATGAGCAGTTCTTC
d_gene: NA; v_gene: TRBV19; abundance: NA; j_gene: TRBJ1-6; CDR3aa: CASSIAGFGSPLHF; CDR3nt: TGTGCCAGTAGTATTGCGGGATTCGGGTCACCCCTCCACTTT
d_gene: NA; v_gene: TRBV6-2/TRBV6-3; abundance: once; j_gene: TRBJ2-3; CDR3aa: CASSPQITDTQYF; CDR3nt: TGTGCCAGCAGCCCCCAAATCACAGATACGCAGTATTTT
d_gene: TRBD2; v_gene: TRBV9; abundance: NA; j_gene: TRBJ2-1; CDR3aa: CASSGLAGDNEQFF; CDR3nt: TGTGCCAGCTCAGGGCTAGCGGGGGACAATGAGCAGTTCTTC
d_gene: NA; v_gene: TRBV5-1; abundance: NA; j_gene: TRBJ2-3; CDR3aa: CASSFQGPRTDTQYF; CDR3nt: TGCGCCAGCAGCTTCCAGGGGCCACGCACAGATACGCAGTATTTT
d_gene: TRBD1; v_gene: TRBV3-1/TRBV3-2; abundance: NA; j_gene: TRBJ2-5; CDR3aa: CASSQGTGSAGTQYF; CDR3nt: TGTGCCAGCAGCCAGGGGACAGGTTCAGCTGGGACCCAGTACTTC
d_gene: NA; v_gene: TRBV11-3; abundance: NA; j_gene: TRBJ2-1; CDR3aa: CASSLDRNRAPNEQFF; CDR3nt: TGTGCCAGCAGCTTAGATCGTAACAGGGCTCCGAATGAGCAGTTCTTC
d_gene: NA; v_gene: TRBV7-9; abundance: NA; j_gene: TRBJ2-5; CDR3aa: CASSNPRETQYF; CDR3nt: TGTGCCAGCAGCAATCCGCGGGAGACCCAGTACTTC
d_gene: NA; v_gene: TRBV3-1/TRBV3-2; abundance: NA; j_gene: TRBJ2-2; CDR3aa: CASRSPTGELFF; CDR3nt: TGTGCCAGCCGGAGCCCGACCGGGGAGCTGTTTTTT
d_gene: TRBD1; v_gene: TRBV7-9; abundance: NA; j_gene: TRBJ2-3; CDR3aa: CASSLGDRVGDTQYF; CDR3nt: TGTGCCAGCAGCTTAGGGGACAGGGTTGGAGATACGCAGTATTTT
d_gene: NA; v_gene: TRBV5-4; abundance: NA; j_gene: TRBJ1-2; CDR3aa: CASSLDGGYTF; CDR3nt: TGTGCCAGCAGCTTGGACGGTGGCTACACCTTC
d_gene: NA; v_gene: TRBV9; abundance: once; j_gene: TRBJ1-6; CDR3aa: CASSVGTVNSPLHF; CDR3nt: TGTGCCAGCAGCGTAGGGACAGTAAATTCACCCCTCCACTTT
d_gene: NA; v_gene: TRBV3-1/TRBV3-2; abundance: once; j_gene: TRBJ2-1; CDR3aa: CASSHLALEQFF; CDR3nt: TGTGCCAGCAGCCATCTAGCCCTTGAGCAGTTCTTC
d_gene: NA; v_gene: TRBV19; abundance: NA; j_gene: TRBJ1-1; CDR3aa: CASSIGRNTEAFF; CDR3nt: TGTGCCAGTAGTATAGGCAGGAACACTGAAGCTTTCTTT
d_gene: TRBD2; v_gene: TRBV4-2; abundance: NA; j_gene: TRBJ2-3; CDR3aa: CASSPGLVGSTDTQYF; CDR3nt: TGTGCCAGCAGCCCAGGACTAGTCGGTAGCACAGATACGCAGTATTTT
d_gene: NA; v_gene: TRBV3-1/TRBV3-2; abundance: NA; j_gene: TRBJ1-2; CDR3aa: CASSQVQGGGYTF; CDR3nt: TGTGCCAGCAGCCAAGTGCAGGGAGGAGGCTACACCTTC
d_gene: TRBD2; v_gene: TRBV7-9; abundance: NA; j_gene: TRBJ2-5; CDR3aa: CASSPSARGLKETQYF; CDR3nt: TGTGCCAGCAGCCCCAGTGCGCGGGGACTAAAAGAGACCCAGTACTTC
d_gene: NA; v_gene: TRBV30; abundance: NA; j_gene: TRBJ1-2; CDR3aa: CALDSLHGYTF; CDR3nt: TGTGCTTTGGACAGTCTACATGGCTACACCTTC
d_gene: NA; v_gene: TRBV2; abundance: NA; j_gene: TRBJ1-2; CDR3aa: CASSPDGSYGYTF; CDR3nt: TGTGCCAGCAGCCCAGACGGGTCTTATGGCTACACCTTC
d_gene: NA; v_gene: TRBV6-1; abundance: NA; j_gene: TRBJ1-4; CDR3aa: CASSEGWARYRGGFF; CDR3nt: TGTGCCAGCAGTGAAGGGTGGGCCCGGTATAGGGGTGGTTTTTTT
d_gene: TRBD2; v_gene: TRBV29-1; abundance: once; j_gene: TRBJ2-1; CDR3aa: CSAKTYSGRVIYNEQFF; CDR3nt: TGCAGCGCAAAAACCTATAGCGGGAGGGTTATCTACAATGAGCAGTTCTTC
d_gene: TRBD2; v_gene: TRBV4-2; abundance: NA; j_gene: TRBJ2-5; CDR3aa: CASSPNLAVLQETQYF; CDR3nt: TGTGCCAGCAGCCCTAATCTAGCGGTCCTCCAAGAGACCCAGTACTTC
d_gene: NA; v_gene: TRBV5-1; abundance: NA; j_gene: TRBJ2-6; CDR3aa: CASSRTPTAFGPSGANVLTF; CDR3nt: TGCGCCAGCAGCCGAACCCCGACAGCTTTTGGTCCCTCTGGGGCCAACGTCCTGACTTTC
d_gene: NA; v_gene: TRBV2; abundance: once; j_gene: TRBJ1-5; CDR3aa: CASGGVGQPQHF; CDR3nt: TGTGCCAGCGGAGGGGTCGGGCAGCCCCAGCATTTT
d_gene: TRBD2; v_gene: TRBV11-2; abundance: NA; j_gene: TRBJ2-1; CDR3aa: CASSLVRGGLNEQFF; CDR3nt: TGTGCCAGCAGCTTAGTCCGGGGGGGCCTCAATGAGCAGTTCTTC
d_gene: NA; v_gene: TRBV28; abundance: NA; j_gene: TRBJ2-3; CDR3aa: CASSVVDTQYF; CDR3nt: TGTGCCAGCTCGGTTGTAGATACGCAGTATTTT
d_gene: NA; v_gene: TRBV5-1; abundance: NA; j_gene: TRBJ1-2; CDR3aa: CASSPTAQGGGYTF; CDR3nt: TGCGCCAGCAGCCCGACAGCACAGGGTGGAGGCTACACCTTC
d_gene: TRBD1; v_gene: TRBV5-1; abundance: NA; j_gene: TRBJ1-5; CDR3aa: CASSLKQGQPQHF; CDR3nt: TGCGCCAGCAGCTTGAAACAGGGGCAGCCCCAGCATTTT
d_gene: NA; v_gene: TRBV5-1; abundance: NA; j_gene: TRBJ2-3; CDR3aa: CASSYNAGTDTQYF; CDR3nt: TGCGCCAGCAGCTATAACGCGGGCACAGATACGCAGTATTTT
d_gene: NA; v_gene: TRBV5-1; abundance: NA; j_gene: TRBJ2-1; CDR3aa: CASSLLGSHSYNEQFF; CDR3nt: TGCGCCAGCAGCTTGTTGGGGAGTCACTCCTACAATGAGCAGTTCTTC
d_gene: NA; v_gene: TRBV5-6; abundance: once; j_gene: TRBJ1-4; CDR3aa: CASSFGTDNFNSFF; CDR3nt: TGTGCCAGCAGCTTTGGAACAGATAACTTCAATTCGTTTTTT
d_gene: TRBD1; v_gene: TRBV10-3; abundance: NA; j_gene: TRBJ1-2; CDR3aa: CAISGGTATYGYTF; CDR3nt: TGTGCCATCAGTGGAGGGACAGCTACTTATGGCTACACCTTC
d_gene: NA; v_gene: TRBV19; abundance: NA; j_gene: TRBJ1-1; CDR3aa: CASSLRQADSMNTEAFF; CDR3nt: TGTGCCAGTAGTCTGCGACAGGCCGATAGTATGAACACTGAAGCTTTCTTT
d_gene: NA; v_gene: TRBV6-2/TRBV6-3; abundance: NA; j_gene: TRBJ1-1; CDR3aa: CASSYSDRMNTEAFF; CDR3nt: TGTGCCAGCAGTTACTCGGACAGAATGAACACTGAAGCTTTCTTT
d_gene: TRBD2; v_gene: TRBV9; abundance: NA; j_gene: TRBJ2-3; CDR3aa: CASSVGTRLAGTTDTQYF; CDR3nt: TGTGCCAGCAGCGTAGGGACCCGGTTAGCGGGAACCACAGATACGCAGTATTTT
d_gene: TRBD1; v_gene: TRBV19; abundance: many; j_gene: TRBJ1-1; CDR3aa: CASTTSGGRLRYTEAFF; CDR3nt: TGTGCCAGTACCACGTCAGGGGGCAGGCTAAGGTACACTGAAGCTTTCTTT
d_gene: NA; v_gene: TRBV6-6; abundance: NA; j_gene: TRBJ1-6; CDR3aa: CASRNTGSSYNSPLHF; CDR3nt: TGTGCCAGCAGGAATACAGGAAGCTCCTATAATTCACCCCTCCACTTT
d_gene: TRBD1; v_gene: TRBV5-1; abundance: NA; j_gene: TRBJ2-3; CDR3aa: CASTPGGRGPTDTQYF; CDR3nt: TGCGCCAGCACCCCCGGAGGCAGGGGGCCCACAGATACGCAGTATTTT
d_gene: TRBD1; v_gene: TRBV4-1; abundance: NA; j_gene: TRBJ2-3; CDR3aa: CASSKRQGLGDTQYF; CDR3nt: TGCGCCAGCAGCAAGCGACAGGGTCTTGGAGATACGCAGTATTTT
d_gene: NA; v_gene: TRBV3-1/TRBV3-2; abundance: NA; j_gene: TRBJ2-5; CDR3aa: CASTGNLQETQYF; CDR3nt: TGTGCCAGTACTGGTAACCTACAAGAGACCCAGTACTTC
d_gene: NA; v_gene: TRBV12-3/TRBV12-4; abundance: NA; j_gene: TRBJ1-6; CDR3aa: CASSPTDNSPLHF; CDR3nt: TGTGCCAGCAGTCCAACGGATAATTCACCCCTCCACTTT
d_gene: TRBD2; v_gene: TRBV29-1; abundance: NA; j_gene: TRBJ2-1; CDR3aa: CSADPGLASSGEQFF; CDR3nt: TGCAGCGCCGACCCGGGACTAGCCAGCTCCGGTGAGCAGTTCTTC
d_gene: NA; v_gene: TRBV10-1; abundance: NA; j_gene: TRBJ2-1; CDR3aa: CASSRDLSYNEQFF; CDR3nt: TGCGCCAGCAGTCGGGACTTGTCCTACAATGAGCAGTTCTTC
d_gene: TRBD2; v_gene: TRBV19; abundance: once; j_gene: TRBJ2-2; CDR3aa: CASSTLKRGADTGELFF; CDR3nt: TGTGCCAGTAGTACCCTAAAGCGGGGGGCAGACACCGGGGAGCTGTTTTTT
d_gene: NA; v_gene: TRBV10-1; abundance: NA; j_gene: TRBJ2-5; CDR3aa: CASSESPRWETQYF; CDR3nt: TGCGCCAGCAGTGAGTCGCCTAGGTGGGAGACCCAGTACTTC
d_gene: NA; v_gene: TRBV5-4; abundance: NA; j_gene: TRBJ2-3; CDR3aa: CASSFGGLGTDTQYF; CDR3nt: TGTGCCAGCAGCTTTGGGGGACTGGGCACAGATACGCAGTATTTT